This TCR beta chain was observed in a study of blood T cell repertoires in COVID-19. Study information: Sites in the United States, Italy and Spain provided acute and convalescent COVID-19 samples. The analysed material was cDNA or gDNA that came from T cells, B-cell-depleted T cells, or PBMCs.

Trimming at V came to 3 bases and at J to 4 bases, leaving 5 bases not matched to a gene. This CDR3 spans 13 amino acids. Germline values: CDR1 DFQATT, CDR2 SNEGSKA (reference sequence). In the original workflow: Nucleated cell number was recorded as an estimate derived from reference gene primer amplification. Repertoires were generated with immunoSEQ multiplex PCR, while TCRdb's copy carries only in-frame clones and drops some. The V and J calls and clone size were taken over from that table, and D and trimming were inferred from the DNA. Among approximately 70,000 clones listed, 85% to 90% were seen once.

The genes are TRBV20-1 and TRBJ2-5; 7 bases are a match to TRBD1. The receptor comes from a woman of 80 years or more with active COVID-19. The sequencing input was peripheral blood. CDR3 in DNA: TGCAGTGCTAGTGAGGGGGCTTTAGAGACCCAGTACTTC. It encodes CSASEGALETQYF.